This T cell receptor (beta chain) is drawn from a study of control samples from healthy donors and cancer patients. Per germline, CDR1 MGHRA and CDR2 YSYEKL. The germline V and J ends were trimmed by 0 bases and 0 bases, with 6 bases remaining between them. The CDR3 runs to 15 residues. The table came from immunoSEQ multiplex PCR; TCRdb's copy has only in-frame clones and leaves some out. Here the sample spans about 75,000 clones, approximately 88% being singletons. Material: blood. This receptor was identified in a man between 45 and 60 years old in good health. The V gene is TRBV4-1, the J gene TRBJ1-3; D not resolved. CDR3 in amino acids: CASSQENRSGNTIYF. The CDR3 bases are TGCGCCAGCAGCCAAGAAAACCGCTCTGGAAACACCATATATTTT.